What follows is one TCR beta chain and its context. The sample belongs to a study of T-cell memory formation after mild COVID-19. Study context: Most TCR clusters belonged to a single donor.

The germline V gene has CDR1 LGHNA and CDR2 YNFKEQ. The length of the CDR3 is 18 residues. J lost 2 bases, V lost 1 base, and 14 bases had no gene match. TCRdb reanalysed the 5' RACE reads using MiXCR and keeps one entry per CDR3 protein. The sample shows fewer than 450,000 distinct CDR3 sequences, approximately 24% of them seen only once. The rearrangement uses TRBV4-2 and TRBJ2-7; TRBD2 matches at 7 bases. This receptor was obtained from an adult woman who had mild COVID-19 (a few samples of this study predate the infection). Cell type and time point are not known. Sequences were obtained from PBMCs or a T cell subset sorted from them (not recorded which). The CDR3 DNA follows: TGTGCCAGCAGCCAAGGCCAGGGACTTAACGGACTAGCCTACGAGCAGTACTTC. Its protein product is CASSQGQGLNGLAYEQYF.